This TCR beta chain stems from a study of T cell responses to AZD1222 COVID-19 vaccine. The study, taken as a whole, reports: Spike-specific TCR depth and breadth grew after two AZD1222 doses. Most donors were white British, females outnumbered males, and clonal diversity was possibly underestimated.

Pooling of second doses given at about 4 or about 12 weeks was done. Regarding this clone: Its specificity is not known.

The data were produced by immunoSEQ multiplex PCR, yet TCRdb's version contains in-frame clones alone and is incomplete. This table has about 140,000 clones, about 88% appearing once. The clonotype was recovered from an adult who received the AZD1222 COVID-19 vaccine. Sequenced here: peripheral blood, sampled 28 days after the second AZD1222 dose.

The CDR3 coding sequence is TGTGCCAGCATCCCCGGCGGGCAGGGATACGAGCAGTACTTC. It yields the protein CASIPGGQGYEQYF. The V call is TRBV28, the J call TRBJ2-7; D is perhaps TRBD1 or TRBD2 (5 bases each). Germline assignment: CDR1 MDHEN and CDR2 SYDVKM. V was pared by 7 bases and J by 4 bases, with 17 bases between. CDR3 length: 14 amino acids.